This TCR beta chain was identified in a study of T cells in localized non-small cell lung cancer. The CDR3 consists of 15 residues. Germline trimming cut 5 bases from V and 5 bases from J; bases unmatched to any gene: 12. CDR1 and CDR2 from the germline V gene are LNHNV and YYDKDF (reference sequence). The sample holds a few counts of this clone. Its antigen is unknown. The study's findings and limits: Maximal T cell clonality occurred in uninvolved adjacent lung, with tumor ranking below it. Researchers found a median around 61 of the top 100 tumor clones in adjacent lung.

Profiling relied on immunoSEQ multiplex PCR, and the TCRdb table lists in-frame clones only, not all of them. Of 1,500 to 2,000 clones in the sample, about 40% were seen once. The specimen comprised lung tumor tissue, sampled before any cancer treatment. J is TRBJ2-7 and V is TRBV15, with 7 bases that match TRBD2. The source is a male donor older than 55 with stage II lung adenocarcinoma. CDR3 sequence: CATSAGHTGGDEQYF. The DNA for the CDR3 is TGTGCCACCAGCGCTGGGCACACGGGAGGAGACGAGCAGTACTTC.